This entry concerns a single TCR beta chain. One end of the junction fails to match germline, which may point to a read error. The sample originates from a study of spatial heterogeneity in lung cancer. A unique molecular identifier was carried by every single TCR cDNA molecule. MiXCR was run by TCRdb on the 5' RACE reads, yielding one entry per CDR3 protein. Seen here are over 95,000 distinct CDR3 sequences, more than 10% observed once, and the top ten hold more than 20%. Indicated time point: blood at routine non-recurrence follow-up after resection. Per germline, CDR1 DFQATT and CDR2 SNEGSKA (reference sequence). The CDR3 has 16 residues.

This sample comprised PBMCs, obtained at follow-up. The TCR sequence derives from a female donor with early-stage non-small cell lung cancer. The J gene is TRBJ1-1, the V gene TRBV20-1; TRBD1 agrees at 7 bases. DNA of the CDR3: TGCAGTGTTAGAAACCTCTGGGACAGTATGAACACTGAAGCTTTCTTT. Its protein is CSVRNLWDSMNTEAFF.